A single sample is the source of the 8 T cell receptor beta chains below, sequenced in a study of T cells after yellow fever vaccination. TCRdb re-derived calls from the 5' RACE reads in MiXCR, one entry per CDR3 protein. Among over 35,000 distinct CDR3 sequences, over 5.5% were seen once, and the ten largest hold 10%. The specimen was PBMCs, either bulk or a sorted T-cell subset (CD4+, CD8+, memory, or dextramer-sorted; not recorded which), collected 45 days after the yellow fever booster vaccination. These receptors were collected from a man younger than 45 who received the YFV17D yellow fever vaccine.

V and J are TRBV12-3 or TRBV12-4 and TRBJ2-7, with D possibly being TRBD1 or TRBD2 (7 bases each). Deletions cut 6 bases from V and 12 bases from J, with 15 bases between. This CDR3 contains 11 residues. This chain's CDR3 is CASSQGGGMYF. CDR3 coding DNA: TGTGCCAGCAGCCAGGGGGGGGGGATGTACTTC.

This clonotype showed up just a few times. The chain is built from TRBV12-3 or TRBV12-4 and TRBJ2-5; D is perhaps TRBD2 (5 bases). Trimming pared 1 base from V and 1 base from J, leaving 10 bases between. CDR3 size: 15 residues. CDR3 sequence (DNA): TGTGCCAGCAGTTTAGGATCCGGGGTCCAAGAGACCCAGTACTTC. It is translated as CASSLGSGVQETQYF.

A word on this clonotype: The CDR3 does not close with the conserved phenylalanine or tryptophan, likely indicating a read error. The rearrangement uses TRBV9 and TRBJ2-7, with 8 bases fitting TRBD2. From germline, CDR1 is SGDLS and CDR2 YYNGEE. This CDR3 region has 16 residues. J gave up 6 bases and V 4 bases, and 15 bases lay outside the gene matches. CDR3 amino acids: CASSQNPGLGTAEQYS. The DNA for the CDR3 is TGTGCCAGCAGCCAGAATCCGGGACTAGGGACCGCCGAGCAGTACTCC.

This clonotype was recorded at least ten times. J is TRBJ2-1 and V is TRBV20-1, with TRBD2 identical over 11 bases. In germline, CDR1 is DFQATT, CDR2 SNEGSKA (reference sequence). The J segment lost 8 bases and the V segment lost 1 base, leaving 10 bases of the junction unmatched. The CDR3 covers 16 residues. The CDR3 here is CSARVLAGGPAHEQFF. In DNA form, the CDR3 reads TGCAGTGCTAGAGTCTTAGCGGGAGGGCCTGCTCATGAGCAGTTCTTC.

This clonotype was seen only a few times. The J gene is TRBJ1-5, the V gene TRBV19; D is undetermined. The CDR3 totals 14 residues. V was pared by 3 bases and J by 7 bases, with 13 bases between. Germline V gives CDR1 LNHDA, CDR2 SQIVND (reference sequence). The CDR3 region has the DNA TGTGCCAGTAGTATGAGAGGCCGCGGGCAGCCCCAGCATTTT. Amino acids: CASSMRGRGQPQHF.

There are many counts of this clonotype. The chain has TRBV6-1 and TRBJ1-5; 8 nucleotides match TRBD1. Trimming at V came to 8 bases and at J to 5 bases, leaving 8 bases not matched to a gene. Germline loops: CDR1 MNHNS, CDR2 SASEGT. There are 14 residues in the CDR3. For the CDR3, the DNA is TGTGCCAGCCGCCGACGACAGGGGTATCAGCCCCAGCATTTT. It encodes CASRRRQGYQPQHF.

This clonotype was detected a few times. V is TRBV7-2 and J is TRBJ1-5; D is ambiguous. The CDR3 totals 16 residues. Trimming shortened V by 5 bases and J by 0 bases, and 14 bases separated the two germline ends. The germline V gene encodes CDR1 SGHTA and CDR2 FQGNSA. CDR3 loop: CASSPRELNSNQPQHF. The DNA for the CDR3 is TGTGCCAGCAGCCCGCGAGAACTGAATAGCAATCAGCCCCAGCATTTT.

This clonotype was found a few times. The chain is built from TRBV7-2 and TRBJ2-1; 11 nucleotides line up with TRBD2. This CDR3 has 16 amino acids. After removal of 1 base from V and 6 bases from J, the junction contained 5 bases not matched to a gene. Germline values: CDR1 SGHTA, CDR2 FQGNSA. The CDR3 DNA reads TGTGCCAGCAGCTTAGTGGGGCTAGCGGGAGGCAATGAGCAGTTCTTC. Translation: CASSLVGLAGGNEQFF.